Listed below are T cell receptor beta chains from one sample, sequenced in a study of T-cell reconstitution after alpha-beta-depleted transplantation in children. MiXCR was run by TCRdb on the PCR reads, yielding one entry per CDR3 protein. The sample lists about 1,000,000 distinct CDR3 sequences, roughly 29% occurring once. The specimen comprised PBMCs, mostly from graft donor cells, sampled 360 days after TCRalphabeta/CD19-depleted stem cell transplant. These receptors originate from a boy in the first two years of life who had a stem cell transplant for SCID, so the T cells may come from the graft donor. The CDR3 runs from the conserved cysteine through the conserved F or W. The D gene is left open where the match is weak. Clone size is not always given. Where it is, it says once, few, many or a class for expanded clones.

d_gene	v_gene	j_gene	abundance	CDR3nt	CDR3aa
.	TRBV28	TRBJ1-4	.	TGTGCCAGCAGTTTGGAAGGCACGCTTAATGAAAAACTGTTTTTT	CASSLEGTLNEKLFF
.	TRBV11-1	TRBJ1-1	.	TGTGCCAGCAGCAATCCCTGGAAGGACAGCTCCTCCACTGAAGCTTTCTTT	CASSNPWKDSSSTEAFF
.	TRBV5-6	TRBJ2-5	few	TGTGCCAGCAGCCCTAGGATAGGGGGGGCAACCCAGTACTTC	CASSPRIGGATQYF
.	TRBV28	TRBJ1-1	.	TGTGCCAGCAGGCCGACGGGGGTTGGGAACACTGAAGCTTTCTTT	CASRPTGVGNTEAFF
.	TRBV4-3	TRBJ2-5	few	TGCGCCAGCAGCCGGGAGCCCGCTGGGCAAGAGACCCAGTACTTC	CASSREPAGQETQYF
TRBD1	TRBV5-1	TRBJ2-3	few	TGCGCCAGCAGCTTAGGGGACAGGGCAGATACGCAGTATTTT	CASSLGDRADTQYF
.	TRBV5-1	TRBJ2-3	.	TGCGCCAGCAGCCAGGACTCCCCAATCACAGATACGCAGTATTTT	CASSQDSPITDTQYF
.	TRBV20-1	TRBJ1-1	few	TGCAGTGCTAGAATCCGGGGGCTAGTCACTGAAGCTTTCTTT	CSARIRGLVTEAFF
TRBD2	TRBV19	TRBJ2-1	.	TGTGCCAGTAGTTGGCCGGGACTAGCGGGTTACCAAACCTACAATGAGCAGTTCTTC	CASSWPGLAGYQTYNEQFF
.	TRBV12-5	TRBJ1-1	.	TGTGCTAGTGGATCGGGACAGAACACTGAAGCTTTCTTT	CASGSGQNTEAFF